A single sample is the source of the 32 T cell receptor beta chains below, sequenced in a study of CD8 T cells in Susac syndrome. An input of roughly 0.5 to 1 ug of RNA was subjected to reverse transcription using random hexamers. TCRdb reanalysed the immunoSEQ multiplex PCR reads using MiXCR and keeps one entry per CDR3 protein. This table has some 150,000 distinct CDR3 sequences, 85% to 95% appearing once. The specimen sequenced was CD4+ T cells from PBMCs. The receptor source for this set is a human donor with Susac syndrome.

The chain employs TRBV20-1 and TRBJ1-2; a possible D gene is TRBD1 (5 bases). This CDR3 is 13 amino acids long. Between the trimmed V and J ends, which lost 2 bases and 0 bases, there was a span of 7 bases. Germline V gene lookup returns CDR1 DFQATT and CDR2 SNEGSKA (reference sequence). CDR3 region: CSARPGANYGYTF. CDR3 bases: TGCAGTGCTAGACCGGGGGCTAACTATGGCTACACCTTC.

This chain links TRBV20-1 with TRBJ2-1, with TRBD1 as a possible D gene (6 bases). The CDR3 is 13 amino acids. Germline V gene lookup returns CDR1 DFQATT and CDR2 SNEGSKA (reference sequence). V gave up 5 bases and J gave up 3 bases, with 11 bases separating them. The CDR3 nucleotides are TGCAGTGCTCCGGGACAATACTACAATGAGCAGTTCTTC. Translating gives CSAPGQYYNEQFF.

The chain joins TRBV14 to TRBJ2-6, with D tentatively TRBD2 (5 bases). CDR3 size: 15 residues. V lost 0 bases and J 4 bases, leaving 7 bases between the germline ends. Looked up from germline, CDR1 is SGHDN and CDR2 is FVKESK. CDR3 bases: TGTGCCAGCAGCCAAGATCGGGGAGGGGCCAACGTCCTGACTTTC. It encodes CASSQDRGGANVLTF.

This clonotype is a singleton in its sample. The J gene is TRBJ1-2, the V gene TRBV9; D is undetermined. Germline V CDR1 and CDR2: SGDLS, YYNGEE. Trimming cost V 0 bases and J 2 bases, with 5 bases left between them. CDR3 length equals 13 residues. Here the CDR3 reads CASSVVENYGYTF. CDR3 sequence (DNA): TGTGCCAGCAGCGTAGTGGAAAACTATGGCTACACCTTC.

This clonotype was picked up a small number of times. The V and J genes are TRBV4-1 and TRBJ2-3, with a possible D match to TRBD2 (7 bases). The germline V gene has CDR1 MGHRA and CDR2 YSYEKL. The V and J ends lost 0 bases and 7 bases respectively, with 23 bases between them. The CDR3 length is 18 residues. The CDR3 DNA reads TGCGCCAGCAGCCAAGAACCACCGGGTCTGGCGGGGGCCAATACGCAGTATTTT. Translating gives CASSQEPPGLAGANTQYF.

This sequence joins TRBV4-2 and TRBJ1-6; 7 bases are a match to TRBD1. V shed 0 bases, J shed 6 bases, and the junction held 8 bases outside the gene matches. CDR3 length: 17 amino acids. Germline CDR1 and CDR2: LGHNA and YNFKEQ. CDR3 bases: TGTGCCAGCAGCCAAGATAGGGGGCAGGGGGTTAATTCACCCCTCCACTTT. Its protein is CASSQDRGQGVNSPLHF.

This clonotype came up once. The chain carries TRBV29-1 and TRBJ2-3, with TRBD2 matching 12 bases. Germline-derived CDR1 and CDR2 are SQVTM and ANQGSEA. Trimming cost V 4 bases and J 2 bases; bases outside gene matches: 7. The CDR3 loop spans 16 amino acids. CDR3: CSVGLAGGPYTDTQYF. The CDR3 DNA reads TGCAGCGTTGGTCTAGCGGGGGGGCCGTACACAGATACGCAGTATTTT.

This clonotype was observed once. The chain links TRBV29-1 to TRBJ2-7; TRBD2 is a possible D gene (5 bases). The V end was cut by 4 bases, the J end by 7 bases, with 17 bases between. Germline V gives CDR1 SQVTM, CDR2 ANQGSEA. The CDR3 totals 13 residues. The CDR3 DNA reads as TGCAGCGTTGTAGTCGGCCCCCCGGGAGAGCAGTACTTC. Its translation: CSVVVGPPGEQYF.

The rearrangement links TRBV19 to TRBJ2-5, with 7 bases fitting TRBD1. CDR1 LNHDA and CDR2 SQIVND come from the germline V gene (reference sequence). V trimming: 5 bases; J trimming: 7 bases; junction bases outside the gene matches: 13. The CDR3 length is 15 residues. CDR3: CASSPGQARRGTQYF. CDR3 DNA: TGTGCCAGTAGTCCCGGACAGGCCCGAAGAGGGACCCAGTACTTC.

The chain employs TRBV4-2 and TRBJ2-3; TRBD2 matches 10 bases. J lost 5 bases, V lost 1 base, and 9 bases had no gene match. The CDR3 sequence is 17 residues long. Germline CDR1 is LGHNA and CDR2 is YNFKEQ. CDR3 DNA sequence: TGTGCCAGCAGCCAAGCAGTGAGCGGGGGGGCCGAAGATACGCAGTATTTT. Amino acid sequence: CASSQAVSGGAEDTQYF.

The V and J genes are TRBV3-1 and TRBJ1-6, with unresolved D. The CDR3 extends over 15 amino acids. V was clipped by 0 bases and J by 7 bases, with 10 bases between them. Germline V gene sequence: CDR1 LGHDT, CDR2 YNNKEL (reference sequence). The CDR3 bases are TGTGCCAGCAGCCAAGATGAGTTCATAAATTCACCCCTCCACTTT. Amino acid sequence: CASSQDEFINSPLHF.

The chain carries TRBV7-9 and TRBJ2-7; 9 bases are a match to TRBD1. The germline V gene encodes CDR1 SEHNR and CDR2 FQNEAQ (reference sequence). The J segment lost 5 bases and the V segment lost 0 bases, leaving 8 bases of the junction unmatched. The CDR3 covers 16 residues. Here the CDR3 DNA reads TGTGCCAGCAGCTTAGCAGGGACAGGGAGGATACACGAGCAGTACTTC. Translating it yields CASSLAGTGRIHEQYF. The full variable domain, rest sourced from reference TRBV7-9 and TRBJ2-7, is DTGVSQNPRHKITKRGQNVTFRCDPISEHNRLYWYRQTLGQGPEFLTYFQNEAQLEKSRLLSDRFSAERPKGSFSTLEIQRTEQGDSAMYLCASSLAGTGRIHEQYFGPGTRLTVT.

V gene TRBV9 combines with J gene TRBJ1-6; maybe TRBD1 (6 bases). The V end lost 3 bases, the J end lost 7 bases, and 14 bases lay between the germline ends. The germline V gene encodes CDR1 SGDLS and CDR2 YYNGEE. The CDR3 runs to 15 residues. As DNA, the CDR3 is TGTGCCAGCAGCGCCTTGGACAGCCTGAATTCACCCCTCCACTTT. It yields the protein CASSALDSLNSPLHF.

The rearrangement uses TRBV5-1 and TRBJ1-3, with D possibly TRBD1 on 5 matching bases. This CDR3 has 17 residues. Trimming removed 0 bases from V and 0 bases from J, with 13 bases in between. From germline, CDR1 is SGHRS and CDR2 YFSETQ. CDR3 DNA: TGCGCCAGCAGCTTGGAACCGCAGGGCACCTCTGGAAACACCATATATTTT. Protein: CASSLEPQGTSGNTIYF. Complete variable domain (other parts from reference TRBV5-1 and TRBJ1-3): KAGVTQTPRYLIKTRGQQVTLSCSPISGHRSVSWYQQTPGQGLQFLFEYFSETQRNKGNFPGRFSGRQFSNSRSEMNVSTLELGDSALYLCASSLEPQGTSGNTIYFGEGSWLTVV.

This clonotype was seen a few times. This chain uses TRBV6-1 with TRBJ1-6; TRBD1 aligns across 12 bases. This CDR3 has 15 residues. The ends lost 5 bases at V and 7 bases at J; junction bases unmatched: 3. Germline V lookup: CDR1 MNHNS, CDR2 SASEGT. CDR3 DNA: TGTGCCAGCAGTCCCGGGACAGGGGGCAATTCACCCCTCCACTTT. This gives the protein CASSPGTGGNSPLHF.

This clonotype appeared a few times. The V call is TRBV9, the J call TRBJ1-2; D not certain. This CDR3 has 15 residues. The V gene's germline CDR1 is SGDLS and CDR2 YYNGEE. Trimming pared 0 bases from V and 2 bases from J, leaving 11 bases between. CDR3 coding DNA: TGTGCCAGCAGCGTAGCAAGGGAACCAAACTATGGCTACACCTTC. Amino acid sequence: CASSVAREPNYGYTF.

A single count supports this clonotype. This chain uses TRBV5-6 with TRBJ1-1; tentative D call: TRBD1 (6 bases). CDR3 length equals 16 residues. V was pared by 2 bases and J by 5 bases, with 19 bases between. Germline V CDR1 and CDR2: SGHDT, YYEEEE. The CDR3 spells CASSLRGLYRATEAFF. The CDR3 region has the DNA TGTGCCAGCAGCTTAAGGGGCCTGTACAGGGCTACTGAAGCTTTCTTT.

The rearrangement joins TRBV27 to TRBJ1-2; 8 nucleotides align to TRBD1. Germline values: CDR1 MNHEY, CDR2 SMNVEV (reference sequence). With V trimmed by 6 bases and J by 6 bases, 9 bases remained unmatched. The CDR3 is 14 residues long. The CDR3 DNA is TGTGCCAGCAGGAGGGACAGGCTAGTAGATGGCTACACCTTC. As protein: CASRRDRLVDGYTF.

This rearrangement joins TRBV7-2 to TRBJ2-7, with 10 bases fitting TRBD2. The V segment lost 1 base and the J segment 0 bases; nucleotides outside the gene matches: 3. CDR3 length: 16 amino acids. Per germline, CDR1 SGHTA and CDR2 FQGNSA. The CDR3 sequence is CASSLVSGGSSYEQYF. The CDR3 DNA reads as TGTGCCAGCAGCTTAGTTAGCGGGGGGTCCTCCTACGAGCAGTACTTC.

The V gene is TRBV7-9, the J gene TRBJ1-6; D remains ambiguous. This CDR3 spans 13 amino acids. Germline V gene lookup returns CDR1 SEHNR and CDR2 FQNEAQ (reference sequence). Trimming pared 1 base from V and 10 bases from J, leaving 8 bases between. Here the CDR3 reads CASSLGRESPLHF. In DNA, the CDR3 is TGTGCCAGCAGCTTAGGGCGGGAATCACCCCTCCACTTT.

This chain links TRBV3-1 with TRBJ2-7; 10 nucleotides line up with TRBD2. The CDR3 loop spans 16 amino acids. V dropped 1 base and J dropped 3; count of bases not matched to a gene: 6. Germline V gene data show CDR1 as LGHDT and CDR2 as YNNKEL (reference sequence). The CDR3 coding sequence is TGTGCCAGCAGCCAAGGGATTAGCGGGGGGCACTACGAGCAGTACTTC. Encoded protein: CASSQGISGGHYEQYF.

This clonotype is a singleton in its sample. V is TRBV29-1 and J is TRBJ2-3; TRBD1 is a possible D gene (6 bases). CDR1 and CDR2 from the germline V gene are SQVTM and ANQGSEA. V shed 7 bases and J shed 6 bases, with 17 bases lying between them. This CDR3 region has 13 residues. The CDR3 loop reads CSADGGQGDTQYF. The CDR3 bases are TGCAGCGCTGATGGCGGTCAGGGGGATACGCAGTATTTT.

The DNA of the CDR3 is TGTGCCAGCAGTTTACTGCGGGACGGTGGGGCCCAGTACTTC. This translates into CASSLLRDGGAQYF. The chain links TRBV27 to TRBJ2-5; maybe TRBD2 (6 bases). V was cut by 2 bases and J by 9 bases, with 16 bases left in between. Germline CDR1 reads MNHEY; CDR2 reads SMNVEV (reference sequence). CDR3 length: 14 residues.

The rearrangement uses TRBV27 and TRBJ2-3, with a possible D match to TRBD2 (5 bases). The CDR3 totals 14 residues. In germline, CDR1 is MNHEY, CDR2 SMNVEV (reference sequence). V was trimmed by 11 bases and J by 2 bases, leaving 17 bases between them. The CDR3 DNA is TGTGCCGCTGGCCTTGAGGGAGTCACAGATACGCAGTATTTT. This gives the protein CAAGLEGVTDTQYF.

The chain joins TRBV4-3 to TRBJ2-5, with D uncertain. With 3 bases removed from V and 8 bases from J, the gap between germline ends came to 13 bases. The CDR3 has 13 residues. Germline CDR1 and CDR2: LGHNA and YSLEER. The CDR3, as DNA: TGCGCCAGCAGCCAGCATCTAACGGGTACCCAGTACTTC. Protein sequence: CASSQHLTGTQYF.

A few counts support this clonotype. The chain employs TRBV11-2 and TRBJ2-1, with D possibly being TRBD2 (6 bases). The V gene's germline CDR1 is SGHAT and CDR2 FQNNGV. V lost 4 bases and J lost 5, with 12 bases in between. The CDR3 sequence is 14 residues long. CDR3 residues: CASSSGTGHNEQFF. In DNA, the CDR3 is TGTGCCAGCAGCTCCGGGACTGGTCACAATGAGCAGTTCTTC.

The chain uses TRBV12-3 or TRBV12-4 and TRBJ2-7; TRBD2 agrees at 9 bases. There are 14 residues in the CDR3. J was trimmed by 4 bases and V by 6 bases; bases with no gene match: 7. CDR3 loop: CASRGDSGGYEQYF. DNA for the CDR3: TGTGCCAGCAGGGGGGATAGCGGGGGTTACGAGCAGTACTTC.

This chain connects TRBV6-2 or TRBV6-3 to TRBJ2-4; D possibly corresponds to TRBD2 (5 bases). CDR3 length: 11 amino acids. Trimming shortened V by 5 bases and J by 11 bases, and 10 bases separated the two germline ends. The germline gives CDR1 MNHEY, CDR2 SVGEGT. DNA of the CDR3: TGTGCCAGCAGTACTAGAGAAGTTCAGTACTTC. The encoded protein is CASSTREVQYF.

The chain has TRBV6-1 and TRBJ1-1; no reliable D call. Germline CDR1 is MNHNS and CDR2 is SASEGT. CDR3 length: 14 residues. The V gene lost 6 bases and the J gene lost 3 bases, with 14 bases spanning the gap. In DNA form, the CDR3 reads TGTGCCAGCAGGGAAACTAATAGGGACACTGAAGCTTTCTTT. Translating it yields CASRETNRDTEAFF.

This chain connects TRBV29-1 to TRBJ1-1, with a tentative D call TRBD1 (6 bases). Germline V gives CDR1 SQVTM, CDR2 ANQGSEA. V was clipped by 1 base and J by 8 bases, with 11 bases between them. The CDR3 is 12 residues long. CDR3 nucleotides: TGCAGCGTTGAAGGGCACAGGGTGGAAGCTTTCTTT. It translates to CSVEGHRVEAFF. Filled out from reference TRBV29-1 and TRBJ1-1, the complete variable domain reads SAVISQKPSRDICQRGTSLTIQCQVDSQVTMMFWYRQQPGQSLTLIATANQGSEATYESGFVIDKFPISRPNLTFSTLTVSNMSPEDSSIYLCSVEGHRVEAFFGQGTRLTVV.

The rearrangement joins TRBV29-1 to TRBJ1-5, with 8 bases matching TRBD1. CDR1 is SQVTM and CDR2 is ANQGSEA in the germline V gene. The CDR3 sequence is 13 residues long. J was trimmed by 3 bases and V by 7 bases; bases with no gene match: 5. CDR3 residues: CSAQGGTNQPQHF. The CDR3 DNA follows: TGCAGCGCACAGGGGGGGACCAATCAGCCCCAGCATTTT.

V and J are TRBV20-1 and TRBJ2-7, with 7 positions matching TRBD1. CDR1 and CDR2 (germline): DFQATT, SNEGSKA (reference sequence). After removal of 5 bases from V and 3 bases from J, the junction contained 10 bases not matched to a gene. The length of the CDR3 is 14 residues. CDR3 DNA sequence: TGCAGTGCTCCTCCCCGGACAGGAGGCTACGAGCAGTACTTC. It codes for CSAPPRTGGYEQYF.